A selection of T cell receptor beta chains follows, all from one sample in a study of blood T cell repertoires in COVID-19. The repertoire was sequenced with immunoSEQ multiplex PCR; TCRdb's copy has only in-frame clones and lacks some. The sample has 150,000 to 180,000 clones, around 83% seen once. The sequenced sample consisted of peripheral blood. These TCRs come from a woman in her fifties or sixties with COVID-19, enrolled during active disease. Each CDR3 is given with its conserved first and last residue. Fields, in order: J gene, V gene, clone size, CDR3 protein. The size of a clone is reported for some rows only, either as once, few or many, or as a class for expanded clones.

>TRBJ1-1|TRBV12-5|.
CASGLTTGSYTEAFF
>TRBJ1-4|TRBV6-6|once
CASIYRGQGEKLFF
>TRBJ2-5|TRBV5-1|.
CASSLDRQETQYF
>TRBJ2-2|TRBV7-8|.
CASSLDPGGFVYTGELFF
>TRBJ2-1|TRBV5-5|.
CASILEGNEQFF
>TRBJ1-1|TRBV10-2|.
CASSEAGRQGGTEAFF
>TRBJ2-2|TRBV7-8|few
CASSLVRGNTGELFF
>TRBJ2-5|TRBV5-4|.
CASSSNRGIETQYF
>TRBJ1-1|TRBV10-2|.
CASSPPNTEAFF
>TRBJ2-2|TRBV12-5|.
CASGLDRAIRDTGELFF
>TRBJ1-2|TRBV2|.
CASSEPGGYGYTF
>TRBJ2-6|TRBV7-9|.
CASSSGSPQSSGANVLTF
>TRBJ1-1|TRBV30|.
CAWSSGRGTEAFF
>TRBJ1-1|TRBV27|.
CASSLIDRGITEAFF
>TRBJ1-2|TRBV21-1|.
CASSKGGASNYGYTF
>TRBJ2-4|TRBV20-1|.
CSGGRDIQYF
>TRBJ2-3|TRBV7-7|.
CASSLTGGLDTQYF
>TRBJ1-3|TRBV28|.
CASSLLEGANSGNTIYF
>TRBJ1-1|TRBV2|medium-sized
CASSITTSDRTEAFF
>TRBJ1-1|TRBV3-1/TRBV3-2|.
CASSPEGNTEAFF
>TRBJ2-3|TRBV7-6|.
CASSTGTSGPGGADTQYF
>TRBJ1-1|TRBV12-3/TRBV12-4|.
CASSTRGRAEAFF
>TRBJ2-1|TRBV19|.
CASSVVAGGNEQFF
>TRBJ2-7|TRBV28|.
CASSSSGSGKGYF
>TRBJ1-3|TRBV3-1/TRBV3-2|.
CASSQDSGFSGNTIYF
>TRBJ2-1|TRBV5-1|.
CASSLDQYSYNEQFF
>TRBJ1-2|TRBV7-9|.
CASSPRTGNYGYTF
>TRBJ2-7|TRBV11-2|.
CASSLEGQGNGEQYF
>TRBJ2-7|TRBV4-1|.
CASSLRQGRFDEQYF
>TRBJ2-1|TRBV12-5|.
CASGLLTSGIGEQFF
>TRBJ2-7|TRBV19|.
CASSPQTSTYEQYF
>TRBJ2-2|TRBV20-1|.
CSASGDRGTGELFF
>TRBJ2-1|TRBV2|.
CASRANRETYNEQFF
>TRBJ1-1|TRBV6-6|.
CASSYRSRDTEAFF
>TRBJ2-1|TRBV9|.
CASSAPRTSGTSYNEQFF
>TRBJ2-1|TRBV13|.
CASEEGPTSGNNEQFF
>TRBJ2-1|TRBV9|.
CASSVGGASGNNEQFF
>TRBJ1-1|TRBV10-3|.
CAISEDRPYTEAFF
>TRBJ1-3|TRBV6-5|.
CASSYSAFSGNTIYF
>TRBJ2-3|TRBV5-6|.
CASSFFSGGAVDTQYF
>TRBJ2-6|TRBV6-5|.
CASSSPGANVLTF
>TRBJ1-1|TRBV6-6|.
CASSVGGVGNTEAFF
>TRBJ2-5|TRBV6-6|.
CASRPGLLQETQYF
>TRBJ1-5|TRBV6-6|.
CASSYPGAITQPQHF
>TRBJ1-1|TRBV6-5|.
CASNQGNTEAFF
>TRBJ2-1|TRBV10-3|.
CAISQDRGPYNEQFF
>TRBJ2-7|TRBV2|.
CASDKTGNEQYF
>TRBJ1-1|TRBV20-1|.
CSGQGRDEAFF
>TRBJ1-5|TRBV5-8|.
CASSQGARSNQPQHF
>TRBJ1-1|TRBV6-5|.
CASSWSVNTEAFF
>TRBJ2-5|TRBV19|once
CASSWTARQETQYF
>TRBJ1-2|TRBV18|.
CASSTDSPPYGYTF